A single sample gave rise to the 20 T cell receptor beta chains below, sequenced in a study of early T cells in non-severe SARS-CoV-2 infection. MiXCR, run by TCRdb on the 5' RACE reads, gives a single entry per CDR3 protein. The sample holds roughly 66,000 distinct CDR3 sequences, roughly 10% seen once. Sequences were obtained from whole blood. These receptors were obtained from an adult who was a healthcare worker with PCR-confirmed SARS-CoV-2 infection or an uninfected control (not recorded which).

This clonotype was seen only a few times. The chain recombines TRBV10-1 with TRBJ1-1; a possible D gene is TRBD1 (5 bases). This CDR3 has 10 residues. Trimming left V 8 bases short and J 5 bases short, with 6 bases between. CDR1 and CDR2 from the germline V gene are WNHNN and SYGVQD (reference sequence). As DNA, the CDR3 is TGCGCCAGCCGGGGGACTGAAGCTTTCTTT. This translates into CASRGTEAFF.

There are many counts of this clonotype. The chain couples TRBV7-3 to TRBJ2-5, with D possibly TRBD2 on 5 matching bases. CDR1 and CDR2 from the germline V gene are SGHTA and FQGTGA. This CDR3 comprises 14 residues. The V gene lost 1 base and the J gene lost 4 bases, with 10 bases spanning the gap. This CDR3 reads CASSLNGVGETQYF. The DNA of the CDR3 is TGTGCCAGCAGCTTAAACGGGGTCGGAGAGACCCAGTACTTC.

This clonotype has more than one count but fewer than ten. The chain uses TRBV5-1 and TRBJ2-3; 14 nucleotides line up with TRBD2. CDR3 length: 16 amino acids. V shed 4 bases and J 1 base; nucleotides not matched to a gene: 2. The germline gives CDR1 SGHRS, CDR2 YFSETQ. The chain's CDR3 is CASSPGLAGGTDTQYF. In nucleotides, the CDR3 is TGCGCCAGCAGCCCGGGACTAGCGGGAGGCACAGATACGCAGTATTTT. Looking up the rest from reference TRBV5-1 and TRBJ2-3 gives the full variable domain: KAGVTQTPRYLIKTRGQQVTLSCSPISGHRSVSWYQQTPGQGLQFLFEYFSETQRNKGNFPGRFSGRQFSNSRSEMNVSTLELGDSALYLCASSPGLAGGTDTQYFGPGTRLTVL.

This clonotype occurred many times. This chain's CDR3 is CASSADRSGANVLTF. The CDR3 DNA reads as TGTGCCAGCAGTGCGGACAGGTCTGGGGCCAACGTCCTGACTTTC. The chain couples TRBV2 to TRBJ2-6; 7 nucleotides line up with TRBD1. CDR3 length equals 15 residues. Per germline, CDR1 SNHLY and CDR2 FYNNEI. Trimming at V came to 4 bases and at J to 1 base, leaving 1 base not matched to a gene.

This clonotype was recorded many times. CDR3 coding DNA: TGTGCCAGCAGTGCCTGGACAGTTGAAGCTTTCTTT. Encoded protein: CASSAWTVEAFF. V and J are TRBV6-1 and TRBJ1-1, with D possibly matching TRBD1 (6 bases). The ends were cut back, 4 bases at V and 7 bases at J, with 10 bases in the middle. The germline V gene encodes CDR1 MNHNS and CDR2 SASEGT. CDR3 length equals 12 residues.

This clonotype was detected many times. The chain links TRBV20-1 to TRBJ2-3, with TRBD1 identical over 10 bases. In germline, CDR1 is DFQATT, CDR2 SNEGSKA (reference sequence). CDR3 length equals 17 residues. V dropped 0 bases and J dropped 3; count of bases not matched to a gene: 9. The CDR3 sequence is CSARDDRDRGWTDTQYF. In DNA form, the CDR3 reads TGCAGTGCTAGAGATGACCGGGACAGGGGATGGACAGATACGCAGTATTTT.

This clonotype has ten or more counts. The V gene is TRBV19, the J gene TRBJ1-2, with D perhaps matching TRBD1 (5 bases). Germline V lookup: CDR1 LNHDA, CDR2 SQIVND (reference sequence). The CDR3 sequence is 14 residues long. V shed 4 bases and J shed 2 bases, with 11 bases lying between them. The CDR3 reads CASSKSRGNYGYTF. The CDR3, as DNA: TGTGCCAGTAGTAAGTCTCGGGGGAACTATGGCTACACCTTC.

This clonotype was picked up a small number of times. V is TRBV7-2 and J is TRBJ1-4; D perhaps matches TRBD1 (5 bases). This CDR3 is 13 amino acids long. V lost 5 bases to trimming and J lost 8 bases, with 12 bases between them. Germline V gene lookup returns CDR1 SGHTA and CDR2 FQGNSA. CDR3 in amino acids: CASSRGTEEKLFF. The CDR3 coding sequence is TGTGCCAGCAGCCGGGGGACCGAAGAAAAACTGTTTTTT.

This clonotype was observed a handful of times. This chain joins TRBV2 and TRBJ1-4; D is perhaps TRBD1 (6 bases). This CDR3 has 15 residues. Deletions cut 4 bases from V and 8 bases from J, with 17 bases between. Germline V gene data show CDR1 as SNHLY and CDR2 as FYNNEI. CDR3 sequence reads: CASSALRGVTEKLFF. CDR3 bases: TGTGCCAGCAGTGCCCTCAGGGGCGTGACGGAAAAACTGTTTTTT. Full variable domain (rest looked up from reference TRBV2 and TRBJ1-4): EPEVTQTPSHQVTQMGQEVILRCVPISNHLYFYWYRQILGQKVEFLVSFYNNEISEKSEIFDDQFSVERPDGSNFTLKIRSTKLEDSAMYFCASSALRGVTEKLFFGSGTQLSVL.

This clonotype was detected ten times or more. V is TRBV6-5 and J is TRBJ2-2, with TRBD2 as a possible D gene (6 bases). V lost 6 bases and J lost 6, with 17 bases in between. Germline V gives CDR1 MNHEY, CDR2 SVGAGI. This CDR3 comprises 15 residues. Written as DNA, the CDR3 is TGTGCCAGCAGCCCGCGGGGCCCTAACCCCGGGGAGCTGTTTTTT. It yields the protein CASSPRGPNPGELFF.

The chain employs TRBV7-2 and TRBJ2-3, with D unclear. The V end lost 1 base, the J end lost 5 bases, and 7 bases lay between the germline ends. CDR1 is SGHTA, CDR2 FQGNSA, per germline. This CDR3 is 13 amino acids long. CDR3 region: CASSLGLRDTQYF. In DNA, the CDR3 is TGTGCCAGCAGCTTAGGGTTGAGAGATACGCAGTATTTT.

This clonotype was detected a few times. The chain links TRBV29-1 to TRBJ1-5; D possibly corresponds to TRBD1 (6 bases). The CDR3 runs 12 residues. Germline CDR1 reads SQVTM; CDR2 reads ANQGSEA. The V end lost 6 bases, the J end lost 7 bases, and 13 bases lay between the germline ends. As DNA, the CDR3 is TGCAGCGTAGGGGGGCAAGACCAGCCCCAGCATTTT. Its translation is CSVGGQDQPQHF.

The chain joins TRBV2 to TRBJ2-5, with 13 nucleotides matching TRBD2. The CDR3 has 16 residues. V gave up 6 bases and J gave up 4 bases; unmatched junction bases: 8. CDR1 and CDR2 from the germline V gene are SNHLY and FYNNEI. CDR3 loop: CASSGLAGASGETQYF. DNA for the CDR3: TGTGCCAGCAGCGGACTAGCGGGAGCGTCGGGAGAGACCCAGTACTTC.

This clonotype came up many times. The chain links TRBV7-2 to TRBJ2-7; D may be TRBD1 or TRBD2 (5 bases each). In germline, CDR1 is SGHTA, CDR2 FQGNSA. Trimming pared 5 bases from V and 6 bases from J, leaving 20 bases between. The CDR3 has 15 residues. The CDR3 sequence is CASSLLVGRDSEQYF. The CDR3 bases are TGTGCCAGCAGCCTCCTGGTAGGGAGAGACAGCGAGCAGTACTTC.

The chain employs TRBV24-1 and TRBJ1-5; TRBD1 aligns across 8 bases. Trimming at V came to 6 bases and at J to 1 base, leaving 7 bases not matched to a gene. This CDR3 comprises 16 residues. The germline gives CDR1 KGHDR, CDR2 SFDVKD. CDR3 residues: CATSSRRTGSNQPQHF. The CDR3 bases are TGTGCCACCAGTTCCCGCCGGACAGGGAGCAATCAGCCCCAGCATTTT.

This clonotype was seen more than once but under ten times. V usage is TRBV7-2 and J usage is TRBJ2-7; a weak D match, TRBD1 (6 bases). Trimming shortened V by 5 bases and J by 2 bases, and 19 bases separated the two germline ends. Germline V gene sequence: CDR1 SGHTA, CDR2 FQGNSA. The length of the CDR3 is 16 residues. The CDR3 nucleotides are TGTGCCAGCAGCCTCGGGACACCTGCGTTAGCCTACGAGCAGTACTTC. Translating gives CASSLGTPALAYEQYF.

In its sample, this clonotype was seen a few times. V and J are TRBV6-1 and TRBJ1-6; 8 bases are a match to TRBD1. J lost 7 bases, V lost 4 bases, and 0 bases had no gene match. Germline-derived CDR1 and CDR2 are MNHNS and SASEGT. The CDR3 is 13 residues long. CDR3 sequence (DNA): TGTGCCAGCAGTGGACAGGGGAATTCACCCCTCCACTTT. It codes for CASSGQGNSPLHF.

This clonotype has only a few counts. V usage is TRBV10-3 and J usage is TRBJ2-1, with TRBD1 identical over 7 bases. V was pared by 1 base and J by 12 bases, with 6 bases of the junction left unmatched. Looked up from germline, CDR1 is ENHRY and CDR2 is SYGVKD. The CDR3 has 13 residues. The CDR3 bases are TGTGCCATCAGTGAGTGGGACAGCCCAGGGCAGTTCTTC. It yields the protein CAISEWDSPGQFF.

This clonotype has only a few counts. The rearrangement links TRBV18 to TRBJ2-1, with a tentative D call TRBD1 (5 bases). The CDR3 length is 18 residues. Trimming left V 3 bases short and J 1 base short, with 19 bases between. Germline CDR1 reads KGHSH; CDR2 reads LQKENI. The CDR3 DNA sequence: TGTGCCAGCTCACCCGATCGAACAGGCCACACTTCCTACAATGAGCAGTTCTTC. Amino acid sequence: CASSPDRTGHTSYNEQFF.

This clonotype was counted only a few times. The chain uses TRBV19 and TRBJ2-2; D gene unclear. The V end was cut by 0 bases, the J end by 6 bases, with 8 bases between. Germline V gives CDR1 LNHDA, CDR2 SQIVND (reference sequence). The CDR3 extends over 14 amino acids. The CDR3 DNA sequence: TGTGCCAGTAGTATAGATCAGGTCCCCGGGGAGCTGTTTTTT. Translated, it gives CASSIDQVPGELFF.